The rows below give T cell receptor beta chains drawn from one sample of a study of OX40 agonist ivuxolimab in advanced cancers. Data came from immunoSEQ multiplex PCR; TCRdb stores just in-frame clones and leaves some out. Of 70,000 or so clones in the sample, about 91% were seen once. Sequenced material: CD4+ or CD8+ T cells sorted from blood, taken in a trial of the OX40 agonist ivuxolimab. All receptors come from an adult with an advanced solid tumor such as melanoma, head and neck, liver or kidney cancer. CDR3s include the opening cysteine and the closing phenylalanine or tryptophan. A D gene is named only where the DNA matches it firmly. Rows may omit the clone size; those that give it use once, few, many or a size class.

v_gene	d_gene	j_gene	len	abundance	CDR3nt	CDR3aa
TRBV2	TRBD2	TRBJ2-5	16	NA	TGTGCCAGCAGGGATCGGGGGTCGGGAGGAAAAGAGACCCAGTACTTC	CASRDRGSGGKETQYF
TRBV27	TRBD1	TRBJ2-2	15	NA	TGTGCCAGCAGCCAGGGACAGGGGGCAACCGGGGAGCTGTTTTTT	CASSQGQGATGELFF
TRBV30	TRBD2	TRBJ2-7	12	NA	TGTGCCTCCGGGAGGGAACCCTACGAGCAGTACTTC	CASGREPYEQYF
TRBV9	TRBD2	TRBJ2-1	21	NA	TGTGCCAGCAGCCTCGGGGGTAGCGGGATCTCCACTCCATGGTCCTACAATGAGCAGTTCTTC	CASSLGGSGISTPWSYNEQFF
TRBV2	TRBD2	TRBJ2-3	16	NA	TGTGCCAGTGGGGAAGGTAGCGGGACCAACACAGATACGCAGTATTTT	CASGEGSGTNTDTQYF
TRBV27	NA	TRBJ2-7	14	once	TGTGCCAGCAGACTAACTAGTAACTCCTACGAGCAGTACTTC	CASRLTSNSYEQYF
TRBV7-9	NA	TRBJ1-5	13	NA	TGTGCCAGCAGCCCACAGGGAAATCAGCCCCAGCATTTT	CASSPQGNQPQHF
TRBV23-1	TRBD1	TRBJ2-5	16	NA	TGCGCCAGCAGTCACGTCTCGACGGGACAGCAAGAGACCCAGTACTTC	CASSHVSTGQQETQYF
TRBV6-5	NA	TRBJ2-7	12	NA	TGTGCCAGCAGTTATGTCGGGTACGAGCAGTACTTC	CASSYVGYEQYF
TRBV7-8	NA	TRBJ2-6	16	NA	TGTGCCAGCAGCTTAGGGGTGGGGGCTGGGGCCAACGTCCTGACTTTC	CASSLGVGAGANVLTF
TRBV7-9	TRBD1	TRBJ2-4	13	NA	TGTGCCAGCAGCCTTCGGACAGGGGACATTCAGTACTTC	CASSLRTGDIQYF
TRBV28	NA	TRBJ2-5	13	NA	TGTGCCAGCAGTCCAAAGGGACAAGAGACCCAGTACTTC	CASSPKGQETQYF
TRBV12-5	NA	TRBJ2-6	13	NA	TGTGCTAGTGGTTGGTCTGGGGCCAACGTCCTGACTTTC	CASGWSGANVLTF
TRBV7-2	NA	TRBJ2-3	16	NA	TGTGCCAGCAGCTCCACCGGGCGGAGCCCCACAGATACGCAGTATTTT	CASSSTGRSPTDTQYF
TRBV10-3	NA	TRBJ1-1	16	NA	TGTGCCATCAGTGAGTCTGTAGGGGGAGGCCGAACTGAAGCTTTCTTT	CAISESVGGGRTEAFF
TRBV5-5	TRBD1	TRBJ1-2	15	NA	TGTGCCAGCAGCTTGGGGCGGACAGGAGCATATGGCTACACCTTC	CASSLGRTGAYGYTF
TRBV9	NA	TRBJ1-3	13	NA	TGTGCCAGCAGCCCCAGGGCGGGAAACACCATATATTTT	CASSPRAGNTIYF
TRBV27	TRBD1	TRBJ2-7	16	NA	TGTGCCAGCAGTTTATTCTTTACGGGACAGACCTACGAGCAGTACTTC	CASSLFFTGQTYEQYF
TRBV18	NA	TRBJ1-6	14	NA	TGTGCCAGCTCAATTCAACGGGGGGATTCACCCCTCCACTTT	CASSIQRGDSPLHF
TRBV7-3	NA	TRBJ2-7	15	NA	TGTGCCAGCAGCCCAGGGGGCGGGAGGGTCTACGAGCAGTACTTC	CASSPGGGRVYEQYF
TRBV7-6	NA	TRBJ2-2	16	NA	TGTGCCAGCAACACAAACCTAGGGACTGGAACCGGGGAGCTGTTTTTT	CASNTNLGTGTGELFF
TRBV2	NA	TRBJ2-5	17	NA	TGTGCCAGCAGGACAATACAGGGAGGAGTGGGTTTAGAGACCCAGTACTTC	CASRTIQGGVGLETQYF
TRBV9	NA	TRBJ1-3	16	NA	TGTGCCAGCAGCGTAGCAGGCTCAGGAGGGAAAAACACCATATATTTT	CASSVAGSGGKNTIYF
TRBV9	NA	TRBJ2-7	14	NA	TGTGCCAGCAGCGTAGGTAGGAGCTCCTACGAGCAGTACTTC	CASSVGRSSYEQYF
TRBV5-1	NA	TRBJ1-1	14	NA	TGCGCCAGCAGCTTGTTGTCCGGGGACACTGAAGCTTTCTTT	CASSLLSGDTEAFF
TRBV19	TRBD1	TRBJ2-3	17	NA	TGTGCCAGTAGTATGTCCCGGGACAGGGTCGGCGCAGATACGCAGTATTTT	CASSMSRDRVGADTQYF
TRBV7-2	NA	TRBJ1-3	17	NA	TGTGCCAGCAGCTTAGGGGGGACGGTGAGCTCTGGAAACACCATATATTTT	CASSLGGTVSSGNTIYF
TRBV28	TRBD1	TRBJ1-2	17	few	TGTGCCAGCATCGGCGGGTTCTCGGGACAGCCGACGGGCGGCTACACCTTC	CASIGGFSGQPTGGYTF
TRBV5-1	TRBD1	TRBJ1-4	14	NA	TGCGCCAGCAGCTTGGCCAGGGGGCATGAAAAACTGTTTTTT	CASSLARGHEKLFF
TRBV7-3	NA	TRBJ2-5	14	NA	TGTGCCAGCAGCGGAGGCGGGGGCATGGAGACCCAGTACTTC	CASSGGGGMETQYF
TRBV6-5	NA	TRBJ2-5	14	NA	TGTGCCAGCAGTTACTCGACGGGAGAAGAGACCCAGTACTTC	CASSYSTGEETQYF
TRBV28	NA	TRBJ2-7	14	NA	TGTGCCAGCAGTTTAATGGCGGGAACCTACGAGCAGTACTTC	CASSLMAGTYEQYF
TRBV9	TRBD1	TRBJ1-2	13	NA	TGTGCCAGCAGCTCCCTTACAGGGGTCTACTACACCTTC	CASSSLTGVYYTF
TRBV7-3	TRBD1	TRBJ2-1	13	NA	TGTGCCAGCAGCTTCGACAGGGAGAATGAGCAGTTCTTC	CASSFDRENEQFF
TRBV4-1	TRBD2	TRBJ2-1	17	NA	TGCGCCAGCAGCCAAGACCCCGGGGCGGGGGGAGACGGTGAGCAGTTCTTC	CASSQDPGAGGDGEQFF
TRBV19	TRBD2	TRBJ2-5	18	NA	TGTGCCAGTAGTCCGACTAGCGGGAGAATGGAGGGACAAGAGACCCAGTACTTC	CASSPTSGRMEGQETQYF
TRBV7-2	NA	TRBJ2-7	12	NA	TGTGCCAGCAGTCAGGGTTCCTACGAGCAGTACTTC	CASSQGSYEQYF
TRBV7-6	TRBD1	TRBJ2-7	13	NA	TGTGCCAGCAGCTTAGCGGGACAGTCCGAGCAGTACTTC	CASSLAGQSEQYF
TRBV7-6	TRBD2	TRBJ2-1	16	NA	TGTGCCAGCAGCATTTTAGCGGGGAGCTCCTACAATGAGCAGTTCTTC	CASSILAGSSYNEQFF
TRBV5-1	NA	TRBJ2-7	12	NA	TGCGCCAGCAGCTTAGGGGAAGGCGAGCAGTACTTC	CASSLGEGEQYF
TRBV6-5	NA	TRBJ1-1	13	NA	TGTGCCAGCAGTTACCGGCTGAACACTGAAGCTTTCTTT	CASSYRLNTEAFF
TRBV4-2	TRBD2	TRBJ2-2	15	NA	TGTGCCAGCAGCCGCGGGACTAGCGGCACCGGGGAGCTGTTTTTT	CASSRGTSGTGELFF
TRBV5-4	TRBD2	TRBJ2-3	16	NA	TGTGCCAGCAGCCCAACTAGCGGGAGGGCCGCAGATACGCAGTATTTT	CASSPTSGRAADTQYF
TRBV30	NA	TRBJ1-5	16	NA	TGTGCCTGGAGGGCCCCGGGTTCAACGGGCAATCAGCCCCAGCATTTT	CAWRAPGSTGNQPQHF
TRBV14	TRBD1	TRBJ2-1	16	NA	TGTGCCAGCAGCCATCTTACCGGGACAGTCATAAATGAGCAGTTCTTC	CASSHLTGTVINEQFF